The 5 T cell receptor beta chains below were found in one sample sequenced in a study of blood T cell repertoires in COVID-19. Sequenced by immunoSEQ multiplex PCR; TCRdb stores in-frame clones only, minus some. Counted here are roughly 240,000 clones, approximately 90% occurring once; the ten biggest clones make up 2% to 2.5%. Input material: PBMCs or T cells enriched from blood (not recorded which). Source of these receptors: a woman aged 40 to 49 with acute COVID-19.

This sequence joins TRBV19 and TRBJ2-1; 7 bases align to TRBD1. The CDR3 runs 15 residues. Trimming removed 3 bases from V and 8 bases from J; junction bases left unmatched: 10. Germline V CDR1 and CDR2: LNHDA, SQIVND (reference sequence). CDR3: CASSMTLSGQDEQFF. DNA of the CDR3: TGTGCCAGTAGTATGACTTTGAGTGGACAGGATGAGCAGTTCTTC.

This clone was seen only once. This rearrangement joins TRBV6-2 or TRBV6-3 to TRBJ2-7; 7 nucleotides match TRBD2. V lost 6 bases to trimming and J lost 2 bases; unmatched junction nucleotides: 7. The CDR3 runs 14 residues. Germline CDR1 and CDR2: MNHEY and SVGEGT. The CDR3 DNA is TGTGCCAGCAGCAAACGGGGGGAGACCTACGAGCAGTACGTC. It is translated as CASSKRGETYEQYV.

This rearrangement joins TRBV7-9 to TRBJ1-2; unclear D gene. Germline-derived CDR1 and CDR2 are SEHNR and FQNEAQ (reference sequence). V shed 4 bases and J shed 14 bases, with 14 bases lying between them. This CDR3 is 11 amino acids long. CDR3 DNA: TGTGCCAGCAGCTCCACACCCCGAGGGACCTTC. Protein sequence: CASSSTPRGTF.

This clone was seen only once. DNA of the CDR3: TGTGCTAGTGGCGGACAGGGGCGGGTTAATAGCAATCAGCCCCAGCATTTT. Protein: CASGGQGRVNSNQPQHF. The chain couples TRBV12-5 to TRBJ1-5; 9 bases fit TRBD1. Germline V CDR1 and CDR2: LGHNT, FRNRAP. The CDR3 length is 17 residues. The V segment lost 6 bases and the J segment 0 bases; nucleotides outside the gene matches: 9.

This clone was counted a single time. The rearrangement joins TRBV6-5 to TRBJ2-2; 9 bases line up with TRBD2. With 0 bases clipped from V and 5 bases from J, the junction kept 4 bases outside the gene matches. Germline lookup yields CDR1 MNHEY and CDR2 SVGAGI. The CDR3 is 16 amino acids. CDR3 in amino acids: CASSYSTAGGTGELFF. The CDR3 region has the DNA TGTGCCAGCAGTTACTCCACAGCGGGGGGAACCGGGGAGCTGTTTTTT.